This entry concerns a single TCR beta chain. A J-beta primer mix and a sample-barcoded 5' primer were used in a second PCR of roughly 6 to 12 cycles. TCRdb independently ran MiXCR on the 5' RACE reads; one entry per CDR3 protein. In the table there are approximately 770,000 distinct CDR3 sequences, 58% of which are singletons. The CDR3 has 15 residues. Trimming cost V 5 bases and J 0 bases, with 9 bases left between them. Germline assignment: CDR1 SGHRS and CDR2 YFSETQ. The data were obtained in a study of blood T cells in healthy people across ages. The receptor was derived from a man between 25 and 39 years old in good health. The sequencing input was blood. This chain links TRBV5-1 with TRBJ2-6; D is unclear. The CDR3, as DNA: TGCGCCAGCAGAGACACCGCCTCTGGGGCCAACGTCCTGACTTTC. It specifies CASRDTASGANVLTF.